This is a list of T cell receptor beta chains from one sample in a study of patients and donors after allogeneic stem cell transplantation. A single record per CDR3 protein comes from TCRdb applying MiXCR to the RT-PCR reads. The table has about 960,000 distinct CDR3 sequences, roughly 18% seen once. The sample comprised blood, either unsorted or a sorted T cell fraction (not recorded which). The source of these receptors is a human donor who was either an allogeneic HSCT recipient or a stem cell or donor lymphocyte infusion donor (not recorded which). It is not recorded whose cells these are; they may come from a transplant donor. The CDR3 runs from the conserved cysteine through the conserved F or W. D genes are given only for firm matches. Clone size is given for some rows only: seen once, a few or many times, or a class if the clone is expanded.

CDR3 protein	CDR3 DNA	J gene	D gene	clone size	CDR3 length	V gene
CASNTQGAFYEQYF	TGTGCCAGCAATACACAGGGGGCGTTCTACGAGCAGTACTTC	TRBJ2-7	TRBD1	NA	14	TRBV12-3/TRBV12-4
CASSSNVGTKSQYEQYF	TGCGCCAGCAGCTCCAACGTCGGGACAAAAAGTCAGTACGAGCAGTACTTC	TRBJ2-7	NA	NA	17	TRBV5-1
CASSVGGANSPLHF	TGTGCCAGCAGCGTAGGTGGGGCGAACTCACCCCTCCACTTT	TRBJ1-6	NA	NA	14	TRBV9
CSGGGRVGEKLFF	TGCAGCGGCGGGGGACGGGTGGGGGAAAAACTGTTTTTT	TRBJ1-4	NA	NA	13	TRBV29-1
CASSLGLGLAGVNEQFF	TGTGCCAGCAGCTTAGGGTTAGGACTAGCGGGGGTCAATGAGCAGTTCTTC	TRBJ2-1	TRBD2	few	17	TRBV11-2
CASSHGGRNTIYF	TGTGCCAGCAGCCACGGGGGGCGAAACACCATATATTTT	TRBJ1-3	NA	NA	13	TRBV7-2
CASSGKIRQPYNSPLHF	TGTGCCAGCAGTGGAAAAATCCGACAGCCGTATAATTCACCCCTCCACTTT	TRBJ1-6	NA	NA	17	TRBV2
CAMQGTGKNYGYTF	TGTGCCATGCAGGGGACAGGGAAGAACTATGGCTACACCTTC	TRBJ1-2	TRBD1	NA	14	TRBV10-3
CASNPGGAMGEQYF	TGTGCCAGCAATCCGGGAGGGGCCATGGGGGAGCAGTACTTC	TRBJ2-7	TRBD2	few	14	TRBV12-3/TRBV12-4
CSAPMGGSTEAFF	TGCAGTGCCCCGATGGGGGGAAGTACTGAAGCTTTCTTT	TRBJ1-1	NA	NA	13	TRBV20-1
CATSEGLGTQYF	TGTGCCACCAGTGAAGGCCTGGGGACCCAGTACTTC	TRBJ2-5	NA	few	12	TRBV24-1
CASSYTGLGNTGELFF	TGTGCCAGCAGCTACACAGGGCTCGGGAACACCGGGGAGCTGTTTTTT	TRBJ2-2	NA	NA	16	TRBV7-3
CSATNLPDGLGLDGYTF	TGCAGTGCTACAAACCTCCCGGACGGTTTGGGTTTGGATGGCTACACCTTC	TRBJ1-2	NA	few	17	TRBV20-1
CASSIREGAEAFF	TGTGCCAGTAGTATTCGGGAGGGGGCTGAAGCTTTCTTT	TRBJ1-1	NA	NA	13	TRBV19
CASSLAGRTLGEQYF	TGTGCCAGCAGTTTAGCGGGGCGGACGTTGGGTGAGCAGTACTTC	TRBJ2-7	NA	NA	15	TRBV12-3/TRBV12-4
CASSVGGPEGEQYF	TGTGCCAGCAGCGTAGGGGGCCCTGAAGGGGAGCAGTACTTC	TRBJ2-7	NA	NA	14	TRBV9
CASSPRTSGRYYEQYF	TGTGCCAGCAGCCCTCGGACTAGCGGGAGATACTACGAGCAGTACTTC	TRBJ2-7	TRBD2	few	16	TRBV3-1
CASSFRGGFVEQFF	TGTGCCAGCAGTTTCCGGGGGGGTTTCGTTGAGCAGTTCTTC	TRBJ2-1	TRBD2	few	14	TRBV11-3
CASSFERGEQFF	TGTGCCAGCAGCTTCGAAAGGGGTGAGCAGTTCTTC	TRBJ2-1	NA	NA	12	TRBV7-9
CASSYGTASYNEQFF	TGTGCCAGCAGTTACGGGACAGCGTCCTACAATGAGCAGTTCTTC	TRBJ2-1	TRBD1	few	15	TRBV6-2/TRBV6-3
CAISEPKGRGTEAFF	TGTGCCATCAGTGAGCCGAAAGGGAGGGGGACTGAAGCTTTCTTT	TRBJ1-1	NA	few	15	TRBV10-3
CASRSGTRALTDTQYF	TGTGCCAGCAGATCTGGGACCCGGGCTCTCACAGATACGCAGTATTTT	TRBJ2-3	NA	NA	16	TRBV2
CASSQPRSPAVYEQYF	TGTGCCAGCAGCCAACCCCGGTCGCCAGCGGTTTACGAGCAGTACTTC	TRBJ2-7	NA	few	16	TRBV3-1
CSAGIPSRAPWNTGELFF	TGCAGCGCTGGAATCCCTAGTCGGGCTCCTTGGAACACCGGGGAGCTGTTTTTT	TRBJ2-2	NA	few	18	TRBV29-1
CASSFRIRDSNQPQHF	TGTGCCAGCAGCTTCCGTATCAGGGATAGCAATCAGCCCCAGCATTTT	TRBJ1-5	NA	NA	16	TRBV21-1
CASSSPSGRASYEQYF	TGTGCCAGCAGCTCGCCCTCGGGACGGGCCTCCTACGAGCAGTACTTC	TRBJ2-7	NA	few	16	TRBV5-5
CASRGTGLDTEAFF	TGTGCCAGCAGGGGGACAGGGCTGGACACTGAAGCTTTCTTT	TRBJ1-1	TRBD1	NA	14	TRBV12-3/TRBV12-4
CASSTGQPSYEQYF	TGCGCCAGCAGCACGGGACAGCCCTCCTACGAGCAGTACTTC	TRBJ2-7	TRBD1	few	14	TRBV5-1